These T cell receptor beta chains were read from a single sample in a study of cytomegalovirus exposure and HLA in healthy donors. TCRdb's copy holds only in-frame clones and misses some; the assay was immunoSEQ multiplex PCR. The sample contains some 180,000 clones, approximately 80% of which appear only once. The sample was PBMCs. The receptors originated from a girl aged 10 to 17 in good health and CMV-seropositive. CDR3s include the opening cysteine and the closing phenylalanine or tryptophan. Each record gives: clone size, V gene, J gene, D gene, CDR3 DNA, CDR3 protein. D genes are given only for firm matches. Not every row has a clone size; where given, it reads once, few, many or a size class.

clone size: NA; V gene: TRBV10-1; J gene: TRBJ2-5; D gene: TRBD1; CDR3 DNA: TGCGCCAGCAGTGACCCCGGGACAGGTCTTCAAGAGACCCAGTACTTC; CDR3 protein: CASSDPGTGLQETQYF
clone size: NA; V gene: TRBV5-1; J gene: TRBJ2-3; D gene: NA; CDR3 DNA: TGCGCCAGCAGCCCGGCCGGGAGCACAGATACGCAGTATTTT; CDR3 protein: CASSPAGSTDTQYF
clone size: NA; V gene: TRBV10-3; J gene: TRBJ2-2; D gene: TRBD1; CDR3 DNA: TGTGCCATCTGGACAGGGGTCAGCACCGGGGAGCTGTTTTTT; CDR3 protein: CAIWTGVSTGELFF
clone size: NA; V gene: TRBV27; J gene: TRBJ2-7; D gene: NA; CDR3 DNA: TGTGCCAGCAGTCCCGAGACTTACTCCTACGAGCAGTACTTC; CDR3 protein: CASSPETYSYEQYF
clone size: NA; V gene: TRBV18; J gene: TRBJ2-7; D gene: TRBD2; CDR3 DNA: TGTGCCAGCTCCCCCGTCGGGACTAGCGGGAGGGAGAACGAGCAGTACTTC; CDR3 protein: CASSPVGTSGRENEQYF
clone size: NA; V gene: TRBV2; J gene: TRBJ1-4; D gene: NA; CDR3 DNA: TGTGCCAGCAGTGAAGGCAGGCGCCCTGAAAAACTGTTTTTT; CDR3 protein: CASSEGRRPEKLFF
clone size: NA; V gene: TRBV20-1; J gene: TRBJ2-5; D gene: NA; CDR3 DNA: TGCAGTGCTAGGGGGGCAGAGACCCAGTACTTC; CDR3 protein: CSARGAETQYF
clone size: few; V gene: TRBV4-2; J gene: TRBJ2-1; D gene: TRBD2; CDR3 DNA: TGTGCCAGCAGCCAAGATCCCCCTCGACTAGCGGGAGGAGCTAATGAGCAGTTCTTC; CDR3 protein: CASSQDPPRLAGGANEQFF
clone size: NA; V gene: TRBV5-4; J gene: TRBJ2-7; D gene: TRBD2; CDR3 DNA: TGTGCCAGCAGCTTGGATGGCGGGAGTGGCTACGAGCAGTACTTC; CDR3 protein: CASSLDGGSGYEQYF
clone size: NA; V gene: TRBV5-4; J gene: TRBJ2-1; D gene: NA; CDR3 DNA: TGTGCCAGCAGCTTGGGACTAGAGGTTATCAATGAGCAGTTCTTC; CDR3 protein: CASSLGLEVINEQFF
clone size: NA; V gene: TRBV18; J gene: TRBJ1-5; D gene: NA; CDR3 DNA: TGTGCCAGCGCCGACGGGAATAGCAATCAGCCCCAGCATTTT; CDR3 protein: CASADGNSNQPQHF